Below, one T cell receptor beta chain is given with its context. This record comes from a study of blood T cell repertoires in COVID-19. At the level of the study: Researchers got acute and convalescent COVID-19 samples from the United States, Italy and Spain. Sources were T cells, B-cell-depleted T cells, or PBMCs; the material itself was cDNA or gDNA.

Authors' processing steps: Using reference gene primer amplification, nucleated cell counts were estimated. Clones were sequenced by immunoSEQ multiplex PCR, and TCRdb holds only the in-frame ones, with some missing. D and trimming were read from the DNA, whereas the V and J calls and clone size are those reported in that table. The sample records about 250,000 clones, roughly 85% being singletons. The CDR3 spans 14 residues. Germline V gives CDR1 GTSNPN, CDR2 SVGIG (reference sequence). Trimming cost V 7 bases and J 5 bases; bases outside gene matches: 10. The receptor comes from a man aged 50 to 60 with active or convalescent COVID-19. The sequenced sample consisted of peripheral blood. V is TRBV30 and J is TRBJ1-1, with TRBD1 matching over 10 bases. CDR3 sequence (DNA): TGTGCCTCGACTCATGGACAGGGGGAAACTGAAGCTTTCTTT. This codes for CASTHGQGETEAFF.